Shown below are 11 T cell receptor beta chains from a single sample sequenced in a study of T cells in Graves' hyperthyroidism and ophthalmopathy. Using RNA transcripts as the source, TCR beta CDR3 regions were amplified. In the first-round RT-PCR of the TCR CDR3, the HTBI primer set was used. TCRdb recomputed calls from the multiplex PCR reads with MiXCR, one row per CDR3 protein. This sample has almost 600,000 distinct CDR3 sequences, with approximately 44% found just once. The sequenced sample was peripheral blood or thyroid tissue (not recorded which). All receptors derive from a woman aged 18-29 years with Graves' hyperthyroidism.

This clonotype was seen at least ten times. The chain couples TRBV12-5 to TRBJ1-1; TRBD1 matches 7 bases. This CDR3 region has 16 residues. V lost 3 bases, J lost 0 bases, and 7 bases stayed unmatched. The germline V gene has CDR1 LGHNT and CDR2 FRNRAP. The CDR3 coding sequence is TGTGCTAGTGGTTTTACGACAGGGCCCATGAACACTGAAGCTTTCTTT. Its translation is CASGFTTGPMNTEAFF.

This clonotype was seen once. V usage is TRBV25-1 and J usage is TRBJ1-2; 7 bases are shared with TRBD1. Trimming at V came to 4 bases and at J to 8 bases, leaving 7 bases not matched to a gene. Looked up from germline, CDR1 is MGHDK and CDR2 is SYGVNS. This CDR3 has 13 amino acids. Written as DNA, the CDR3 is TGTGCCAGCAGTGCCCTAAGGGACAGCGGCTACACCTTC. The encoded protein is CASSALRDSGYTF.

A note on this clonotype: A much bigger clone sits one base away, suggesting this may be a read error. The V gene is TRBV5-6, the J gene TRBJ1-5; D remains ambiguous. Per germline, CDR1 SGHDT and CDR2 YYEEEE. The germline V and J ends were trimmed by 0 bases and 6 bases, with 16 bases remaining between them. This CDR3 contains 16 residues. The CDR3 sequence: CASSLARVIGSQPQHF. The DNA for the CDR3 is TGTGCCAGCAGCTTGGCTAGGGTTATCGGCAGTCAGCCCCAGCATTTT.

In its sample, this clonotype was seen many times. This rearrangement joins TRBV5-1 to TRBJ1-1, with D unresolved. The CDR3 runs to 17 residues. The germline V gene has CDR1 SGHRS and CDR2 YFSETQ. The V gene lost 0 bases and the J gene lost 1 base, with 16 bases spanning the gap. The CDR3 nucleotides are TGCGCCAGCAGCTTGGCCGTGTCTGCCGCCCGGAACACTGAAGCTTTCTTT. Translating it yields CASSLAVSAARNTEAFF.

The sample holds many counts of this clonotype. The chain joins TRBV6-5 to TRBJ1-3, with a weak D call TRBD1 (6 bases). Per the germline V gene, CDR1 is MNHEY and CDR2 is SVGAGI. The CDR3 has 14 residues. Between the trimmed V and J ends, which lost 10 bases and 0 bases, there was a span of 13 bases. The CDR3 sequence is CATRQDSSGNTIYF. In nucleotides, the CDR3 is TGTGCCACCAGACAGGACAGCTCTGGAAACACCATATATTTT.

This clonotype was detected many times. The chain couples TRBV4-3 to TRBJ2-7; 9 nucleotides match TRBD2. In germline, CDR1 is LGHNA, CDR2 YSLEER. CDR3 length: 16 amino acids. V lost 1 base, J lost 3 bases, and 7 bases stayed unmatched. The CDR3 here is CASSQASAGGIYEQYF. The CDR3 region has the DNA TGCGCCAGCAGCCAAGCCTCAGCGGGAGGAATCTACGAGCAGTACTTC.

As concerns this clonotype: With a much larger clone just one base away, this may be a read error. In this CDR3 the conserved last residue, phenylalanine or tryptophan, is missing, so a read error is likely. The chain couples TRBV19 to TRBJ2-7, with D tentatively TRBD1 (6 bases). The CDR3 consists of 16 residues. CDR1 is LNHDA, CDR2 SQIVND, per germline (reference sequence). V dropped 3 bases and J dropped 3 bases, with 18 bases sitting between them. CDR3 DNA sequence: TGTGCCAGTAGTATGACACGGGACACGACTGTCTACGAGCAGTACCTC. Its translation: CASSMTRDTTVYEQYL.

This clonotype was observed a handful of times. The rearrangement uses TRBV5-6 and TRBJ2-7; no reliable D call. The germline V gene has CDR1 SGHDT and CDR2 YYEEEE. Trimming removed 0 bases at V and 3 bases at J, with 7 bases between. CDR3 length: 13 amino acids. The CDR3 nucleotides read TGTGCCAGCAGCTTGGCGTCCGACTACGAGCAGTACTTC. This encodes CASSLASDYEQYF.

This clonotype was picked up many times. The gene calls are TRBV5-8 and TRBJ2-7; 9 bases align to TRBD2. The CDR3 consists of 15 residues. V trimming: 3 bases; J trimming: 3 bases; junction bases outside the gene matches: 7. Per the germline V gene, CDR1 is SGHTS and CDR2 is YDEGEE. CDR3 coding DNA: TGTGCCAGCAGCTCGACTAGCGGAGCAGGCTACGAGCAGTACTTC. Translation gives CASSSTSGAGYEQYF.

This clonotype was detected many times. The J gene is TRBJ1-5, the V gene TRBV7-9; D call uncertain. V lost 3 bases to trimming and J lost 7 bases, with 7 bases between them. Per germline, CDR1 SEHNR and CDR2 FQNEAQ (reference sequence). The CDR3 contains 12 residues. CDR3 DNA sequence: TGTGCCAGCAGCTTCTTCAGGCAGCCCCAGCATTTT. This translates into CASSFFRQPQHF.

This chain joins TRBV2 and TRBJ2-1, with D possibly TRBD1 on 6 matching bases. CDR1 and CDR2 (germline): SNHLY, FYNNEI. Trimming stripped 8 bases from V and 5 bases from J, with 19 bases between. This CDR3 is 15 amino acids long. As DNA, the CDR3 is TGTGCCAGCCTCTCAGGGGACGAGGGCAACAATGAGCAGTTCTTC. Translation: CASLSGDEGNNEQFF.